This T cell receptor beta chain comes out of a study of T cells in Graves' hyperthyroidism and ophthalmopathy (dated by TCRdb to 2018 to 2020). With regard to the full study: Peripheral blood samples were taken at initial diagnosis, before any treatment was given. The 80 to 100 discovery patients were randomly divided into training and test sets at a 7:3 ratio. The paper describes TCR Vbeta CDR3 sequencing of 130 to 150 peripheral blood samples, made up of roughly 40 ophthalmopathy patients, around 78 hyperthyroidism patients and 17 progressor patients. Following sampling, methimazole starting at 30 mg daily was given to hyperthyroidism patients, and high-dose intravenous methylprednisolone was given to ophthalmopathy patients. The study also compared thyroid tissue and blood T-cell repertoires from about six Graves' hyperthyroidism patients. Prospective prediction of ophthalmopathy was tested in an independent validation cohort consisting of 18 to 20 hyperthyroidism patients and over 15 patients who later progressed to ophthalmopathy. TCR V-J signatures able to tell the groups apart were searched for in a discovery cohort of 100 patients, of whom over 40 had Graves' ophthalmopathy and about 55 had stable Graves' hyperthyroidism. Broader findings and caveats from the paper: Most expanded thyroid clonotypes (frequency above 0.001) were also found in blood, which suggests that blood repertoires may mirror thyroid immune responses. No statistical method was used to set the sample size in advance, and investigators knew the group allocation. In validation, the model predicted progression to ophthalmopathy with 55% to 71% sensitivity and around 72% specificity, a median of roughly seven months before onset. Ophthalmopathy was separated from stable hyperthyroidism by a 13 V-J signature model, with about 86% sensitivity and roughly 81% specificity obtained in cross-validation and 80%/75% obtained in testing.

V and J lose 3 bases and 2 bases, and a span of 16 bases separates them. The germline V gene sets CDR1 to SNHLY and CDR2 to FYNNEI. The CDR3 holds 16 amino acids from the cysteine to the phenylalanine. The sequence is cut down to CDR3 DNA, 48 bases in frame from base 1. TCR beta CDR3 regions were amplified from RNA transcripts. For the first round of RT-PCR on the TCR CDR3, the HTBI primer set was used together with the Qiagen OneStep RT-PCR kit. Libraries were constructed in a second round of multiplex PCR, after which size selection and purification were carried out. Libraries were sequenced paired-end with 100 bp reads on an Illumina HiSeq2000. The study's processing was this. SOAPnuke was used to process the raw data, with reads discarded if the reads contained adapters or uncalled bases, had a mean Phred below 15, or lacked an exact constant-primer or identifier match. COPE v1.2.5 was used to merge high-quality paired reads, and clonotypes were defined as unique nucleotide sequences. MiTCR v1.1 was used to align the clonotypes against IMGT TRBV, TRBD and TRBJ reference segments. Analysis was restricted to V-J combinations with a frequency above 0.0001, which covered 99.2% of repertoires. The TCS score was defined as the ratio of F50 (clonal expansion) to E x V (chaos), calculated using BLOSUM62-based TCRdist between CDR3 peptides within each V-J. Welch's t-statistics and random forest reduced several hundred V-J features to 10 to 15, which were used in a naive Bayes classifier (R e1071). TCRdb cleaned the public reads at Q25 with fastp, built clones with MiXCR and kept in-frame beta chains. For every CDR3 protein sequence, its rows merge into one entry that carries the most common genes and DNA. In this record, the V and J calls reflect TCRdb's handling and not the investigators' own analysis. In this sample the table shows over 450,000 distinct CDR3 sequences, 17% of which occur a single time. The biggest ten clones account for roughly 18% of the sample.

This clonotype was seen ten or more times. The specificity of this receptor is unknown. Per-base qualities were not stored, and no clone one base away is much larger. Ophthalmopathy patients had moderately to severely active disease, with a Clinical Activity Score of 3 or more, a NOSPECS grade of 4 or more, and a disease duration of less than 3 months. Patients with uncontrolled infections, other autoimmune diseases, pregnancy or lactation were excluded. Clinical symptoms, serum thyroxine and TRAb, thyroid ultrasound, and orbital computed tomography formed the basis for the diagnoses. Ficoll-Paque density gradient centrifugation was used to isolate PBMCs from 9.5 to 10 ml of fresh peripheral blood. Total RNA was extracted using Trizol reagent, and RNA quality was assessed on an Agilent 2100 Bioanalyzer.

The V and J segments used are TRBV2 and TRBJ2-5; the D match is possibly TRBD1 or TRBD2, with 6 bases aligned in each. Sequencing was carried out using blood. The source is a woman aged 18-29 years with Graves' ophthalmopathy. The nucleotide sequence is TGTGCCAGCAGTGATGGGGGGCAAGTAGTTCAAGAGACCCAGTACTTC. This translates into CASSDGGQVVQETQYF.